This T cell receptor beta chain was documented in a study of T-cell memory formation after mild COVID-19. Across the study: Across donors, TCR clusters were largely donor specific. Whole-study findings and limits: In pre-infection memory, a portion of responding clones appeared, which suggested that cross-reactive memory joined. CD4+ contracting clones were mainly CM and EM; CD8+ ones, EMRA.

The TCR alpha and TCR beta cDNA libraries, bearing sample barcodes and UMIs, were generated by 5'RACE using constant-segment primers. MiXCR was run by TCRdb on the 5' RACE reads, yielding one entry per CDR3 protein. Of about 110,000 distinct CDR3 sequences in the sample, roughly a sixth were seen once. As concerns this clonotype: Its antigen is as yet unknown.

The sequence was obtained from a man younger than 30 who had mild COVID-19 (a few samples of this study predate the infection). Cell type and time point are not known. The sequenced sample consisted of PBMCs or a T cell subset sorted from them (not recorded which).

This CDR3 reads CASSRFTYRYGYTF. The CDR3 DNA sequence: TGTGCCAGCAGCCGATTCACCTATCGCTATGGCTACACCTTC. The chain combines TRBV7-9 with TRBJ1-2; D call uncertain. This CDR3 spans 14 amino acids. V lost 5 bases and J 4 bases, leaving 14 bases between the germline ends. Germline CDR1 is SEHNR and CDR2 is FQNEAQ (reference sequence).